This is a list of T cell receptor beta chains from one sample in a study of blood T cell repertoires in COVID-19. Clones were read by immunoSEQ multiplex PCR, and TCRdb kept only the in-frame ones, dropping some. This table has 170,000 or so clones, 85% to 90% appearing once. What was sequenced was peripheral blood. The origin of the receptors is a young woman who had recovered from COVID-19. The CDR3 runs from the conserved cysteine through the conserved F or W.

v_gene,CDR3aa
TRBV5-1,CASSLVGRGNTGELFF
TRBV18,CASRGADTQYF
TRBV5-1,CASSLEGTGGAGNTIYF
TRBV6-5,CASSYSFSGRNEQFF
TRBV7-7,CASSPKGLANTDTQYF
TRBV5-1,CASSLGFRQGGTEAFF
TRBV6-5,CASSFIRTGRGTEAFF
TRBV6-2/TRBV6-3,CASSFPLEREVSDTQYF
TRBV5-6,CASSSYRGVKNEQFF
TRBV5-1,CASSLLGTGGYGYTF
TRBV7-9,CASSRGTDSQPQHF
TRBV5-6,CASSADGAGELFF
TRBV6-5,CATIWGLLFF
TRBV14,CASSQDSGTEAFF
TRBV5-1,CASSQEGQINTEAFF
TRBV7-9,CASSNSPGTGHNEQFF
TRBV5-8,CASSLRSGGRNTIYF
TRBV5-1,CASSLEGRGFRSGNTIYF
TRBV7-2,CASSLASGSPLNEQFF
TRBV6-6,CASSYPDSNQPQHF
TRBV28,CASSLPGQGADTQYF
TRBV7-2,CASSLSGLDEQFF
TRBV10-3,CAISESNLGQGNTIYF
TRBV7-2,CASSPQKETQYF
TRBV7-6,CASSLSDYNEQFF
TRBV6-4,CASSGGTGANDLNTEAFF
TRBV6-1,CASSVSGLTKGTDTQYF
TRBV7-3,CASSPQGSGNEQFF
TRBV6-5,CASSYPPLSVHTF
TRBV7-9,CASSLRRGGSQETQYF
TRBV4-1,CASSLGTAGISSTDTQYF
TRBV18,CASSPPEQAPGELFF
TRBV20-1,CSASGPSGRGPETQYF
TRBV24-1,CATSEWTGRTGELFF
TRBV7-8,CASSRRAGLAGGETQYF